What follows are 14 T cell receptor beta chains derived from one specimen sequenced in a study of response to subunit inactivated influenza vaccine. TCRdb recomputed calls from the RT-PCR reads with MiXCR, one row per CDR3 protein. The profile covers about 530,000 distinct CDR3 sequences, with 12% appearing a single time and about a tenth taken by the ten largest. Specimen: PBMCs from blood, collected on the day of vaccination. The source of these receptors is a man in his fifties who received an inactivated influenza vaccine.

The chain employs TRBV20-1 and TRBJ2-6, with 14 bases fitting TRBD2. The CDR3 covers 19 residues. V lost 0 bases, J lost 3 bases, and 7 bases stayed unmatched. Germline CDR1 and CDR2: DFQATT and SNEGSKA (reference sequence). CDR3 nucleotides: TGCAGTGCTAGAGATAGGGGACTAGCGGGAGCTATTGGGGCCAACGTCCTGACTTTC. As protein: CSARDRGLAGAIGANVLTF.

This clonotype was recorded a few times. J is TRBJ1-6 and V is TRBV28; D unclear. The V end lost 1 base, the J end lost 0 bases, and 4 bases lay between the germline ends. This CDR3 contains 15 residues. Germline V gives CDR1 MDHEN, CDR2 SYDVKM. CDR3 amino acids: CASSLYSSYNSPLHF. For the CDR3, the DNA is TGTGCCAGCAGTTTATACAGCTCCTATAATTCACCCCTCCACTTT.

In this sample, this clonotype turned up many times. The CDR3 bases are TGTGCCAGCAGCCAGAAGATTAGACTAGCGGGAGTGAAGGAGACCCAGTACTTC. This codes for CASSQKIRLAGVKETQYF. This chain connects TRBV11-1 to TRBJ2-5; TRBD2 agrees at 12 bases. Germline V gene lookup returns CDR1 SGHAT and CDR2 FQDESV (reference sequence). The V segment lost 5 bases and the J segment 5 bases; nucleotides outside the gene matches: 15. The CDR3 sequence is 18 residues long.

This clonotype was counted a few times. The chain is built from TRBV19 and TRBJ1-1; 7 positions match TRBD1. Germline CDR1 reads LNHDA; CDR2 reads SQIVND (reference sequence). The trim removed 9 bases at V and 10 bases at J, leaving 11 bases unmatched. The CDR3 runs to 12 residues. CDR3 nucleotides: TGTGCCAGCTCCAATACAGGGGCGGGAGCTTTCTTT. Translating gives CASSNTGAGAFF.

In its sample, this clonotype was seen many times. The V gene is TRBV7-9, the J gene TRBJ2-7; D might be TRBD1 (5 bases). Germline assignment: CDR1 SEHNR and CDR2 FQNEAQ (reference sequence). The CDR3 runs to 13 residues. Trimming pared 2 bases from V and 7 bases from J, leaving 12 bases between. The CDR3 protein is CASSLSAGQEQYF. The DNA for the CDR3 is TGTGCCAGCAGCTTAAGCGCAGGGCAAGAGCAGTACTTC.

This clonotype was counted ten times or more. The gene calls are TRBV20-1 and TRBJ2-4; 7 nucleotides match TRBD1. The CDR3 extends over 15 amino acids. Germline CDR1 DFQATT, CDR2 SNEGSKA (reference sequence). Trimming at V came to 1 base and at J to 7 bases, leaving 10 bases not matched to a gene. The CDR3 DNA follows: TGCAGTGCTAGAGTCCTTCAGGGGGTCAGGAACATTCAGTACTTC. It yields the protein CSARVLQGVRNIQYF.

The rearrangement uses TRBV4-3 and TRBJ2-2, with D unresolved. The CDR3 sequence is 15 residues long. Trimming left V 3 bases short and J 1 base short, with 9 bases between. Germline V gives CDR1 LGHNA, CDR2 YSLEER. The CDR3 loop reads CASSQDEGNTGELFF. CDR3 coding DNA: TGCGCCAGCAGCCAGGATGAAGGGAACACCGGGGAGCTGTTTTTT.

This clonotype was recorded a few times. The chain employs TRBV5-1 and TRBJ1-2, with TRBD1 matching over 8 bases. The CDR3 runs 14 residues. J was trimmed by 3 bases and V by 2 bases; bases with no gene match: 3. Germline CDR1 and CDR2: SGHRS and YFSETQ. CDR3 nucleotide sequence: TGCGCCAGCAGCTTCAGGGGGCCCGACTATGGCTACACCTTC. This codes for CASSFRGPDYGYTF.

This clonotype was observed a handful of times. The V call is TRBV20-1, the J call TRBJ2-3; no clear D. Germline V gene data show CDR1 as DFQATT and CDR2 as SNEGSKA (reference sequence). The V and J ends lost 1 base and 4 bases respectively, with 6 bases between them. The length of the CDR3 is 12 residues. In DNA, the CDR3 is TGCAGTGCTAGAGGGCAAGCAGATACGCAGTATTTT. Its protein is CSARGQADTQYF.

This chain joins TRBV5-4 and TRBJ2-5; TRBD2 is a possible D gene (6 bases). Trimming cost V 1 base and J 2 bases, with 15 bases left between them. This CDR3 comprises 16 residues. From germline, CDR1 is SGHNT and CDR2 YYREEE (reference sequence). The CDR3 spells CASSLLGTPPQETQYF. In nucleotides, the CDR3 is TGTGCCAGCAGCTTGCTTGGGACTCCGCCACAAGAGACCCAGTACTTC.

The chain combines TRBV4-1 with TRBJ1-1; no clear D gene. V was clipped by 0 bases and J by 0 bases, with 5 bases between them. The CDR3 totals 14 residues. CDR1 is MGHRA and CDR2 is YSYEKL in the germline V gene. CDR3: CASSQEEMNTEAFF. The CDR3 bases are TGCGCCAGCAGCCAAGAGGAGATGAACACTGAAGCTTTCTTT.

The chain recombines TRBV5-1 with TRBJ1-6; D may be TRBD1 (6 bases). CDR1 SGHRS and CDR2 YFSETQ come from the germline V gene. V lost 6 bases and J lost 8, with 15 bases in between. The CDR3 contains 14 residues. In DNA, the CDR3 is TGCGCCAGCACTAGGGGGGGGCGCGATTCACCCCTCCACTTT. Its protein is CASTRGGRDSPLHF.

The chain joins TRBV28 to TRBJ2-7, with 8 bases that match TRBD1. J lost 7 bases, V lost 6 bases, and 8 bases had no gene match. Germline-derived CDR1 and CDR2 are MDHEN and SYDVKM. The CDR3 covers 13 residues. The chain's CDR3 is CASRGQVGGEQYF. DNA of the CDR3: TGTGCCAGCAGGGGACAGGTGGGTGGGGAGCAGTACTTC.

The chain is built from TRBV28 and TRBJ2-7; 10 positions agree with TRBD1. This CDR3 has 15 amino acids. J gave up 2 bases and V 6 bases, and 7 bases lay outside the gene matches. Germline CDR1 reads MDHEN; CDR2 reads SYDVKM. CDR3 coding DNA: TGTGCCAGCAGGTCGGCGGGACAGGGGCCCTACGAGCAGTACTTC. Protein sequence: CASRSAGQGPYEQYF.